Below are 30 T cell receptor beta chains sequenced from a single sample in a study of Ad26.COV2.S vaccination and SARS-CoV-2 variants (dated by TCRdb to about 2021). According to the study, the label for this sample's treatment or condition signals: over 15 received Ad26.COV2.S at low or high dose, single or two shots; 5 received placebo; per-sample allocation not given. For vaccine and placebo recipients, the sequenced repertoires came from samples collected on day 63 after the first injection. The method was the immunoSEQ multiplex PCR assay. TCRdb carries this immuneACCESS record with in-frame sequences only. Its versions omit some clonotypes, under half of them owing to an unresolved V gene in the studies checked, with the rest unexplained. In this sample the table shows roughly 350,000 clones, around 90% of which occur a single time. The leading ten clones occupy about 6.4% of the sample. The sequencing used peripheral blood, collected in a trial of Ad26.COV2.S vaccine versus placebo. The receptors were sampled from a person between 18 and 65 years old who received the Ad26.COV2.S COVID-19 vaccine or a placebo.

This rearrangement joins TRBV12-2 to TRBJ1-4. TRBV12-2 is tagged as a pseudogene. The CDR3 loop spans 16 amino acids. CDR3 sequence (DNA): TGTGCAAGTCGCTTAGCGCCATTAGTTTCCGTAGAAAAACTGTTTTTT. This sequence encodes CASRLAPLVSVEKLFF.

This clone has a single count. This chain links TRBV7-2 with TRBJ1-2; unclear D gene. CDR1 is SGHTA and CDR2 is FQGNSA in the germline V gene. V shed 5 bases and J shed 11 bases, with 24 bases lying between them. This CDR3 has 15 residues. CDR3 sequence: CASSRKRDLPEGYTF. The CDR3 DNA follows: TGTGCCAGCAGCCGGAAAAGGGATCTACCTGAAGGGTACACCTTC.

This clone was counted a few times. The J gene is TRBJ2-2, the V gene TRBV27; 9 bases align to TRBD1. This CDR3 contains 17 residues. J gave up 7 bases and V 4 bases, and 13 bases lay outside the gene matches. CDR1 and CDR2 (germline): MNHEY, SMNVEV (reference sequence). The CDR3 sequence: CASSYSPRTGVNGELFF. The CDR3 DNA reads as TGTGCCAGCAGTTACAGCCCCCGGACAGGGGTGAACGGGGAGCTGTTTTTT.

The chain employs TRBV7-9 and TRBJ1-5; D ambiguous. The length of the CDR3 is 14 residues. Germline CDR1 reads SEHNR; CDR2 reads FQNEAQ (reference sequence). V lost 2 bases, J lost 3 bases, and 8 bases lay in between. Written as DNA, the CDR3 is TGTGCCAGCAGCTTACCCGGGGACAATCAGCCCCAGCATTTT. Translated: CASSLPGDNQPQHF.

The rearrangement links TRBV29-1 to TRBJ2-5; TRBD2 matches at 9 bases. Germline V gives CDR1 SQVTM, CDR2 ANQGSEA. V gave up 6 bases and J gave up 4 bases; unmatched junction bases: 15. The CDR3 loop spans 16 amino acids. The CDR3: CSVYRGGSGSRETQYF. The DNA for the CDR3 is TGCAGCGTCTACCGGGGGGGTAGCGGGAGCAGAGAGACCCAGTACTTC.

The gene calls are TRBV15 and TRBJ1-1; D gene unclear. Germline CDR1 reads LNHNV; CDR2 reads YYDKDF (reference sequence). V shed 0 bases and J shed 1 base, with 9 bases lying between them. This CDR3 has 15 amino acids. The CDR3 here is CATSRDLPGNTEAFF. CDR3 DNA sequence: TGTGCCACCAGCAGAGATTTACCGGGGAACACTGAAGCTTTCTTT.

This chain uses TRBV20-1 with TRBJ2-3; a possible D gene is TRBD1 (7 bases). The CDR3 loop spans 16 amino acids. Trimming removed 3 bases at V and 2 bases at J, with 18 bases between. From germline, CDR1 is DFQATT and CDR2 SNEGSKA (reference sequence). CDR3 nucleotide sequence: TGCAGTGCTAGTAGACAGGGCGAGGGACTCACAGATACGCAGTATTTT. Amino acid sequence: CSASRQGEGLTDTQYF.

Judged by abundance, this clone is medium-sized. V and J are TRBV6-2 or TRBV6-3 and TRBJ1-5, with D unclear. Trimming removed 5 bases from V and 9 bases from J, with 14 bases in between. CDR3 length: 13 residues. The germline CDR1 and CDR2 sequences are MNHEY and SVGEGT. The DNA of the CDR3 is TGTGCCAGCAGTAGCGACCCGCCATCGCCCCAGCATTTT. This sequence encodes CASSSDPPSPQHF.

This clone was counted a single time. The chain has TRBV6-4 and TRBJ2-2, with 14 bases identical to TRBD2. The junction had 6 bases not matched to a gene; V was cut back by 5 bases and J by 7 bases. This CDR3 spans 16 amino acids. Germline CDR1 reads MRHNA; CDR2 reads SNTAGT. The CDR3 nucleotides read TGTGCCAGCAGTTTGACTAGCGGGGGGGCCGTCGGGGAGCTGTTTTTT. It yields the protein CASSLTSGGAVGELFF.

The rearrangement joins TRBV24-1 to TRBJ2-3, with no clear D. The CDR3 runs 14 residues. CDR1 KGHDR and CDR2 SFDVKD come from the germline V gene. With 3 bases removed from V and 4 bases from J, the gap between germline ends came to 10 bases. In DNA, the CDR3 is TGTGCCACCAGTGATGGCAGGATGGCAGATACGCAGTATTTT. It is translated as CATSDGRMADTQYF.

The chain employs TRBV29-1 and TRBJ1-1; TRBD1 might be the D (6 bases). From germline, CDR1 is SQVTM and CDR2 ANQGSEA. Trimming cost V 5 bases and J 2 bases, with 12 bases left between them. There are 13 residues in the CDR3. Here the CDR3 DNA reads TGCAGCGTTTCCGGGACACTTAACACTGAAGCTTTCTTT. Amino acid sequence: CSVSGTLNTEAFF. The entire variable domain, with the rest obtained from reference TRBV29-1 and TRBJ1-1, is as follows: SAVISQKPSRDICQRGTSLTIQCQVDSQVTMMFWYRQQPGQSLTLIATANQGSEATYESGFVIDKFPISRPNLTFSTLTVSNMSPEDSSIYLCSVSGTLNTEAFFGQGTRLTVV.

The chain joins TRBV18 to TRBJ1-2, with 7 nucleotides matching TRBD1. The J segment lost 5 bases and the V segment lost 6 bases, leaving 9 bases of the junction unmatched. The germline V gene has CDR1 KGHSH and CDR2 LQKENI. The CDR3 is made up of 14 amino acids. The CDR3 nucleotides are TGTGCCAGCTCGCCTCAGGGGGGATCTTATGGCTACACCTTC. Amino acid sequence: CASSPQGGSYGYTF.

This chain links TRBV19 with TRBJ1-4; D remains unclear. The CDR3 runs to 14 residues. Trimming left V 6 bases short and J 8 bases short, with 16 bases between. Germline CDR1 is LNHDA and CDR2 is SQIVND (reference sequence). CDR3 residues: CASSPRGSGEKLFF. CDR3 coding DNA: TGTGCCAGTAGCCCTCGGGGTTCAGGCGAAAAACTGTTTTTT.

The gene calls are TRBV7-2 and TRBJ2-7; D is unresolved. Looked up from germline, CDR1 is SGHTA and CDR2 is FQGNSA. V was cut by 3 bases and J by 7 bases, with 10 bases left in between. This CDR3 region has 12 residues. Written as DNA, the CDR3 is TGTGCCAGCAGCTTCGCACCTAGGGAGCAGTACTTC. Its translation is CASSFAPREQYF.

V usage is TRBV28 and J usage is TRBJ1-4; TRBD1 is a possible D gene (6 bases). This CDR3 contains 15 residues. Germline V gene lookup returns CDR1 MDHEN and CDR2 SYDVKM. V was trimmed by 7 bases and J by 13 bases, leaving 25 bases between them. CDR3 amino acids: CASTSPGAFANGLFF. In nucleotides, the CDR3 is TGTGCCAGCACCTCCCCAGGGGCTTTTGCAAACGGACTGTTTTTT.

The chain's CDR3 is CASSAHQGRYGYTF. The CDR3 nucleotides read TGTGCCAGCAGCGCCCACCAGGGGCGGTATGGCTACACCTTC. V and J are TRBV9 and TRBJ1-2, with D maybe TRBD1 (6 bases). Germline loops: CDR1 SGDLS, CDR2 YYNGEE. The CDR3 covers 14 residues. The V end was cut by 3 bases, the J end by 5 bases, with 14 bases between.

This clone showed up just once. CDR3 sequence: CASSQDSGINQPQHF. As DNA, the CDR3 is TGCGCCAGCAGCCAAGATTCGGGGATTAATCAGCCCCAGCATTTT. The chain uses TRBV4-3 and TRBJ1-5; no clear D. The germline CDR1 and CDR2 sequences are LGHNA and YSLEER. The CDR3 extends over 15 amino acids. Trimming took 0 bases from V and 4 from J, leaving 10 bases between them.

The chain joins TRBV3-1 (or the pseudogene TRBV3-2) to TRBJ2-2; weak D call: TRBD2 (7 bases). V was shortened by 4 bases and J by 6 bases, with 15 bases between the two germline ends. CDR3 length: 15 residues. Germline CDR1 and CDR2: LGHDT and YNNKEL (reference sequence). The CDR3 region has the DNA TGTGCCAGCAGCCCAACAGGGAGGGCCGCCGGGGAGCTGTTTTTT. This codes for CASSPTGRAAGELFF.

In this sample, this clone turned up once. The J gene is TRBJ2-5, the V gene TRBV14; D ambiguous. The CDR3 is 11 residues long. The germline CDR1 and CDR2 sequences are SGHDN and FVKESK. With 2 bases removed from V and 4 bases from J, the gap between germline ends came to 2 bases. The CDR3 spells CASSQSETQYF. The CDR3 DNA reads as TGTGCCAGCAGCCAATCAGAGACCCAGTACTTC.

Details on this clone: A junction end diverges from the germline sequence, so it may reflect a read error. The chain carries TRBV5-1 and TRBJ2-7; D is perhaps TRBD1 or TRBD2 (5 bases each). CDR1 is SGHRS, CDR2 YFSETQ, per germline. This CDR3 has 10 residues. CDR3 in DNA: TGCGCCAGCAGCTGGGGGAACAATGGCTTC. As protein: CASSWGNNGF. Full variable domain (rest looked up from reference TRBV5-1 and TRBJ2-7): KAGVTQTPRYLIKTRGQQVTLSCSPISGHRSVSWYQQTPGQGLQFLFEYFSETQRNKGNFPGRFSGRQFSNSRSEMNVSTLELGDSALYLCASSWGNNGFGPGTRLTVT.

The chain recombines TRBV12-3 or TRBV12-4 with TRBJ2-2; D is ambiguous. The ends were cut back, 6 bases at V and 4 bases at J, with 3 bases in the middle. The CDR3 runs 11 residues. In DNA form, the CDR3 reads TGTGCCAGCAGGTTCACCGGGGAGCTGTTTTTT. Protein: CASRFTGELFF.

The chain joins TRBV18 to TRBJ1-2; tentative D call: TRBD1 (5 bases). Germline V gives CDR1 KGHSH, CDR2 LQKENI. There are 13 residues in the CDR3. V gave up 2 bases and J gave up 6 bases, with 10 bases separating them. CDR3 DNA: TGTGCCAGCTCACCAAGAGGAGGGGATGGCTACACCTTC. This encodes CASSPRGGDGYTF.

This clone was detected only once. This sequence joins TRBV4-3 and TRBJ2-2, with D maybe TRBD1 (6 bases). CDR1 is LGHNA, CDR2 YSLEER, per germline. The CDR3 consists of 15 residues. Trimming left V 0 bases short and J 6 bases short, with 11 bases between. The CDR3 sequence is CASSQDEGVAGELFF. Here the CDR3 DNA reads TGCGCCAGCAGCCAAGATGAGGGGGTGGCCGGGGAGCTGTTTTTT.

Written as DNA, the CDR3 is TGTGCCAGCAATTTTGACTACGAGCAGTACTTC. Encoded protein: CASNFDYEQYF. V gene TRBV6-5 combines with J gene TRBJ2-7; D is undetermined. The CDR3 runs to 11 residues. Germline CDR1 and CDR2: MNHEY and SVGAGI. V shed 7 bases and J shed 3 bases, with 7 bases lying between them.

The chain is built from TRBV30 and TRBJ1-2, with D maybe TRBD1 (6 bases). Per germline, CDR1 GTSNPN and CDR2 SVGIG (reference sequence). This CDR3 has 13 residues. Trimming removed 3 bases at V and 5 bases at J, with 13 bases between. CDR3 sequence: CAWRLDSFYGYTF. DNA for the CDR3: TGTGCCTGGAGGCTGGACAGTTTTTATGGCTACACCTTC.

A few counts support this clone. The chain employs TRBV5-1 and TRBJ1-5; no clear D gene. This CDR3 region has 14 residues. V shed 6 bases and J shed 7 bases, with 17 bases lying between them. Per germline, CDR1 SGHRS and CDR2 YFSETQ. The CDR3 DNA reads TGCGCCAGCAACAGCGTAAAAGGTATACAGCCCCAGCATTTT. Protein sequence: CASNSVKGIQPQHF.

This chain links TRBV9 with TRBJ2-2; unclear D gene. Per the germline V gene, CDR1 is SGDLS and CDR2 is YYNGEE. The V gene lost 0 bases and the J gene lost 4 bases, with 7 bases spanning the gap. The CDR3 is 14 residues long. The CDR3 sequence is CASSVDQVTGELFF. As DNA, the CDR3 is TGTGCCAGCAGCGTAGATCAGGTCACCGGGGAGCTGTTTTTT.

The chain combines TRBV9 with TRBJ2-5; the D gene is possibly TRBD1 (5 bases). CDR3 length: 13 residues. Germline assignment: CDR1 SGDLS and CDR2 YYNGEE. V was pared by 2 bases and J by 5 bases, with 10 bases between. The CDR3 nucleotides read TGTGCCAGCAGCGTGGGGCAGAAGGAGACCCAGTACTTC. Translated, it gives CASSVGQKETQYF.

In regard to this clone: The same CDR3 is also encoded by other DNA sequences in this sample. The chain combines TRBV20-1 with TRBJ2-5, with D hard to call. V was cut by 4 bases and J by 2 bases, with 5 bases left in between. CDR1 DFQATT and CDR2 SNEGSKA come from the germline V gene (reference sequence). This CDR3 has 11 residues. The CDR3 DNA reads TGCAGTGCTACCCTACAAGAGACCCAGTACTTC. Protein sequence: CSATLQETQYF.

The chain is built from TRBV7-2 and TRBJ2-3; D ambiguous. The CDR3 runs 15 residues. CDR1 and CDR2 from the germline V gene are SGHTA and FQGNSA. V was cut by 0 bases and J by 1 base, with 8 bases left in between. DNA of the CDR3: TGTGCCAGCAGCTTAGCCCGGCAGCGCACAGATACGCAGTATTTT. Protein sequence: CASSLARQRTDTQYF.